This TCR beta chain is drawn from a study of control samples from healthy donors and cancer patients. This clone was seen just once. The CDR3 loop spans 16 amino acids. The V and J ends lost 0 bases and 5 bases, in that order; junction bases with no gene match: 4. The germline CDR1 and CDR2 sequences are SGHRS and YFSETQ. Clones were read by immunoSEQ multiplex PCR, and TCRdb kept only the in-frame ones, dropping some. The data show about 77,000 clones, over 80% seen once. Input material: blood. The rearrangement uses TRBV5-1 and TRBJ2-5; 13 nucleotides align to TRBD2. The sequence derives from a woman between 55 and 75 years old in good health. The DNA for the CDR3 is TGCGCCAGCAGCTTGGGGACTAGCGGGAGAGGGGAGACCCAGTACTTC. Translating it yields CASSLGTSGRGETQYF.